Detailed here is one T cell receptor (beta chain). The antigen this receptor binds is unknown. The input lacks base qualities; no much larger clone sits a single base away. The library was built by means of the immunoSEQ multiplex PCR assay. RNA was extracted from all samples and reverse transcribed into cDNA as template for TCR sequencing. First-strand cDNA was synthesized using SuperScript III with a 2:1 mix of oligo-dT and random hexamers. Amplification bias was assessed with a synthetic immune receptor repertoire, and residual bias was removed computationally. The study's processing was this. Raw reads were preprocessed to remove errors, and CDR3 was defined according to IMGT conventions as the region from the conserved cysteine to phenylalanine. To get clonality, Shannon entropy was normalized by log2 of the number of productive unique TCRs and the result was subtracted from 1. Whether each scalp clone was CD4 or CD8 was inferred by checking scalp TCRbeta sequences against the CD4 and CD8 repertoires from sorted blood. TCRdb mirrors the immuneACCESS table, restricted to in-frame sequences. Some clones are absent from its copies; in checked studies, under half trace to an unresolved V gene, and the reason for the others is unknown. For V, J and clone size, that table is used; D and trimming come from the DNA. The table for this sample lists approximately 180,000 clones; more than 50% of them were counted only once. The top ten clones comprise 0.95% to 1.1% of the sample.

The data were taken from a study of CD8+ T cells in alopecia areata (dated by TCRdb to the late 2010s). Context from the whole study: The treated patients took part in an open-label pilot trial in which moderate-to-severe alopecia areata was treated with oral tofacitinib at 5 to 10 mg twice daily. Tofacitinib was administered for 6 to 18 months, and 6 months of follow-up off drug were then conducted to assess delayed response and recurrence. Disease severity in treated patients was measured with the SALT score, which quantifies the percentage of affected scalp surface area. High-throughput TCRbeta sequencing was used to examine T cell clonal expansion in alopecia areata in both the C3H/HeJ mouse model and human patients. On the human side, TCRbeta sequencing was run on scalp tissue and on sorted CD4+ and CD8+ peripheral blood T cells from healthy controls and from alopecia areata patients with either patchy or totalis/universalis disease. Patients on tofacitinib were biopsied at baseline and after 4 and 24 weeks of treatment, and several of the patients also had a later scalp biopsy. Scalp clonality was compared among normal scalp (n=4), patchy alopecia areata scalp (n=8), and alopecia totalis/universalis scalp (n=8). RNA was extracted with the PAXgene miRNA kit for fixed scalp, the miRNeasy kit for PBMCs, and the RNeasy kit for mouse skin. immunoSEQ multiplex PCR using 35 Vbeta forward primers and 13 Jbeta reverse primers was used to amplify TCRbeta CDR3 regions. Here is what the overall study found, with its caveats: Unlike mouse skin, where gammadelta T cells dominate, normal human skin contains resident alphabeta T cells that get sequenced too, which complicates analysis of the scalp TCR repertoire. With tofacitinib, both scalp clonality and the number of expanded CD8+ clones among the top 100 scalp clones went down significantly. Because the treated cohort was small and included a single nonresponder, larger studies are needed to assess links between baseline CD8+ expansion and response. Shared TCR sequences between patients were less evident than in mice, which may be partly attributable to HLA diversity in the patient population. During tofacitinib treatment, many expanded lesional clones remained in scalp and blood, and this persistence may partly explain relapse after treatment is stopped. Compared with normal scalp, lesional scalp had higher clonality and more expanded CD8+ clones, particularly in alopecia totalis/universalis, a pattern that suggests antigenic drive.

The time point label on this specimen signifies: 20 to 30 weeks on oral tofacitinib. The sample's treatment or condition label is to be understood as: oral pan-JAK inhibitor, 5-10 mg twice daily. Lesional scalp punch biopsies and peripheral blood were obtained from alopecia areata patients. PBMCs were isolated by density centrifugation and stained for CD3, CD4 and CD8, and CD4+ and CD8+ T cells were sorted on a FACSAria. The CDR3 goes from the cysteine to the phenylalanine over 15 residues. Only CDR3 DNA remains: 45 bases, in frame from the first base. The germline V gene encodes CDR1 SQVTM and CDR2 ANQGSEA. At the junction V is shortened by 7 bases and J by 1 base, with 19 bases in between.

The V and J genes are TRBV29-1 and TRBJ1-2; matching of 6 bases hints at TRBD1 as the D gene. Here the sequenced sample was CD4+ T cells sorted from blood, taken at week 24, from a patient treated with tofacitinib. The sequence was collected from a human donor with alopecia areata. The sequenced DNA is TGCAGCGCAACCCCGGGGGCTGGGGTTAACTATGGCTACACCTTC. This is translated as CSATPGAGVNYGYTF.